This record covers a single T cell receptor beta chain. The data stem from a study of T cells in Graves' hyperthyroidism and ophthalmopathy. Amplification yielded TCR beta CDR3 regions, with RNA transcripts as the source. The primer set for the first-round RT-PCR of the TCR CDR3 was HTBI. TCRdb reprocessed the multiplex PCR reads via MiXCR and lists one record per CDR3 protein. Seen here are more than 300,000 distinct CDR3 sequences, approximately 15% observed once, and the top ten hold 20% to 25%. In patients aged 18 to 65, hyperthyroidism was newly diagnosed, with duration under 2 months. Diagnoses were established using clinical symptoms, serum thyroxine and TRAb, thyroid ultrasound and orbital computed tomography. Between the trimmed V and J ends, which lost 3 bases and 3 bases, there was a span of 2 bases. CDR1 and CDR2 from the germline V gene are WSHSY and SAAADI. The CDR3 is 11 amino acids.

The rearrangement links TRBV10-2 to TRBJ1-1, with D hard to call. This TCR was recovered from a woman aged 30 to 39 with Graves' hyperthyroidism. The sample comprised blood. The CDR3 sequence: CASSDDTEAFF. The CDR3 region has the DNA TGCGCCAGCAGTGACGACACTGAAGCTTTCTTT.